This T cell receptor beta chain emerged from a study of human T cells and chemical hapten exposure. Study in general: Upper-back patches of 0.01% DPC were read at 6 days.

The CDR3 sequence is 16 residues long. From germline, CDR1 is SGDLS and CDR2 YYNGEE. The V and J ends lost 0 bases and 0 bases, in that order; junction bases with no gene match: 3. During construction of the library, unique molecular identifiers were attached to individual cDNA molecules for quantitative, reproducible TCR counting. From the RACE reads, TCRdb called clonotypes with MiXCR, one entry per CDR3 protein. This sample has 370,000 or so distinct CDR3 sequences, with roughly 4.8% found just once. Sample time point: patch test 1, 2 weeks after DPC sensitization. As to treatment: therapeutic diphenylcyclopropenone sensitization with weekly scalp DPC. Patients had alopecia, were aged 18 to 70, and were not pregnant.

The chain joins TRBV9 to TRBJ1-3; 7 bases are shared with TRBD1. The TCR comes from a woman in her fifties or sixties with alopecia areata. Some clones in this sample may be carry-over from other donors' samples. This specimen consisted of whole blood, obtained in connection with sensitization to the hapten diphenylcyclopropenone (DPC). The CDR3 loop is CASSVATGDSGNTIYF. The CDR3 bases are TGTGCCAGCAGCGTAGCCACAGGGGACTCTGGAAACACCATATATTTT.